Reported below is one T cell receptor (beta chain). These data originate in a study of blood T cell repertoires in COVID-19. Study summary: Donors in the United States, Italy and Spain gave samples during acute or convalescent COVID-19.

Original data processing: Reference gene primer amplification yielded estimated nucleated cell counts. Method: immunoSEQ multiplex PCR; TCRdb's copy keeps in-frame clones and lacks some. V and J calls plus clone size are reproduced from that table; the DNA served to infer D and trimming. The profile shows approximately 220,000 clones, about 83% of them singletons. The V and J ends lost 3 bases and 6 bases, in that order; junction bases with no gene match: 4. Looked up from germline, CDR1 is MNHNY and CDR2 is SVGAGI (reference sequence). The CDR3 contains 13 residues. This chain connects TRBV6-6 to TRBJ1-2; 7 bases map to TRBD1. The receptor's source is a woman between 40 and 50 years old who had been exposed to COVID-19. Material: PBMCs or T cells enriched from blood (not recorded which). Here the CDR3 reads CASSYQGEHGYTF. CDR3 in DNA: TGTGCCAGCAGTTATCAGGGGGAGCATGGCTACACCTTC.